The clone carrying this TCR beta chain was counted only a few times. CDR1 SGHTA and CDR2 FQGTGA come from the germline V gene. The CDR3 totals 13 residues. V was clipped by 5 bases and J by 5 bases, with 13 bases between them. This sample was included in a study of identical twins. TCRdb reprocessed the 5' RACE reads with MiXCR, giving one entry per CDR3 protein. Here the sample spans about 260,000 distinct CDR3 sequences, approximately 7% being singletons. The data also belong to a second study, concerning yellow fever vaccine responses in identical twins.

This TCR was sampled from a woman younger than 35 in good health. Sequenced material: memory (CD45RO+) T cells sorted from blood. The genes are TRBV7-3 and TRBJ2-7; D not certain. CDR3 sequence: CASSVQPGNEQYF. As DNA, the CDR3 is TGTGCCAGCAGCGTCCAACCAGGAAACGAGCAGTACTTC.